This TCR beta chain was recorded in a study of cytomegalovirus exposure and HLA in healthy donors (dated by TCRdb to 2016 to 2017). Broadly, across the study: According to an earlier analysis of a few hundred of the donors, about 190 million T cells yielded roughly 110 million unique TCR beta sequences and 276 Gb of sequence data. An early release that covered 500 to 800 HLA-typed donors contained about 300 gigabases of sequencing data and 70 million to 100 million unique TCR sequences. Of the approximately 400 genotyped donors, roughly 80% fell in the genetic ancestry cluster associated with self-reported Caucasian donors. The study was designed to test whether signatures of past pathogen exposure could be identified by cataloging public T cell receptors. The study used immunosequencing to profile the T cell repertoires of approximately 650 subjects and linked those repertoires to cytomegalovirus serostatus. In addition to the first cohort of 666 subjects, a separate validation cohort of over 90 different subjects was used. To predict cytomegalovirus infection status, the study brought together high-throughput TCR immunosequencing, statistical association of individual TCRs with disease status, and machine learning. A later analysis re-analyzed previously published TCR beta repertoires from 666 donors and added high-resolution HLA genotyping to study TCR occurrence patterns. The later analysis used no new phenotypic data to find candidate immune exposures, relying instead on TCR beta sequences and their occurrence across donors. In an earlier analysis of over 550 of the donors, high-throughput TCR beta sequencing was used to judge whether each TCR beta V gene segment behaved as functional or pseudogenic. Donor age, sex, ethnicity and CMV serostatus were compiled alongside the repertoire data. Genome-wide SNP genotypes for about three fifths of the 666 donors were used in a later genetic analysis, which treated that subset as a discovery cohort. Every discovery cohort repertoire had been produced on one sequencing platform. HLA typing covered class I and class II loci at four-digit resolution. Typing coverage differed by locus: A, B, C, DRB1 and DQB1 were typed in about 629-630 donors, DQA1 in 500 to 550, DPA1 in around 610, and DPB1 in approximately 450. About 5 DR-DQ haplotypes were handled as single units for association and clustering, since linkage in the cohort was strong. Among some 410 genotyped donors of the cohort, an average of about 220,000 unique TCR beta nucleotide sequences was sequenced per donor, of which about 19% were non-productive. Overall study results and their limits: Correlated functional status among segregating V segments might be attributable to linkage disequilibrium, but an unknown experimental factor could not be ruled out. According to a later genetic analysis, donors in an Asian-associated ancestry cluster had fewer N-insertions in productive TCRs than the roughly 660-donor mean. Broadly in line with IMGT annotations, most TCR beta V segments showed up in productive rearrangements about 87% or about 30% of the time in an earlier analysis of 450 to 750 of the donors. CMV serostatus was the only immune exposure information available for the cohort. Across donors, most TCR sequences were observed very rarely, whereas some public TCRs were present in many individuals. In a later analysis, the rate of TCR association differed among HLA loci, with DRB1 alleles having the most associated TCRs and HLA-C alleles having the fewest. In a later analysis, 16,951 TCR beta sequences were associated with specific HLA alleles at a false discovery rate of 0.05. Several of the top co-occurrence clusters appeared to be linked to parvovirus B19, influenza, CMV and Epstein-Barr virus, according to a later analysis. The study listed 164 TCR beta chains as associated with cytomegalovirus. In this cohort, only TCR beta chains were sequenced, and detectable features were limited by the absence of alpha or paired-chain data. Cytomegalovirus status was reported to be diagnosed by the classifier with high specificity and sensitivity in both the original and validation cohorts. Because HLA typing was unavailable for some donors at each locus, only the typed subset was used in association tests. In a later genetic analysis, a missense DCLRE1C variant was associated with V-gene and J-gene trimming of TCR beta chains, and the association was replicated in an independent cohort. According to the authors, the approach could potentially be generalized to other disease states and immunological phenotypes. The presence/absence analyses assumed that sequencing depth was roughly uniform across donors, and that assumption may not be true. Three of the identified cytomegalovirus-associated TCR beta chains were confirmed in vitro to be specific for cytomegalovirus antigens. A group of highly shared sequence variants was considered likely to be a technical artifact of the sequencing pipeline. Strong co-occurrence of HLA alleles, especially DR and DQ, made assigning TCR associations to individual alleles difficult. In a later analysis, most CMV-associated TCR beta chains were found to appear HLA-restricted, with HLA associations seemingly driven largely by CMV exposure. A further reported finding was that TCR beta sequences accurately predicted the HLA-A and HLA-B alleles for most subjects in the first cohort. In a later analysis, HLA-associated TCR beta chains were found to be more clonally expanded and to have lower generation probabilities than equally common non-associated chains. Because counts were too low, more than 15 rarely observed V segments, including chromosome 9 orphons, were excluded from the earlier analysis of 587 of the donors.

The library was obtained by the immunoSEQ multiplex PCR assay. For the multiplex PCR, a mixture combining 60 forward primers for TCR Vbeta segments and 13 reverse primers for TCR Jbeta segments was used. A multiplex PCR assay on genomic DNA amplified the CDR3 region of rearranged TCR beta genes. The amplified TCR beta libraries were sequenced on the Illumina HiSeq System as 87-base-pair reads. From the authors' description of their analysis: In a later analysis, around 80 million unique TCR beta chains were counted across the approximately 640 repertoires, and roughly 10 million of these chains were shared by at least two donors. A nearest-neighbor algorithm error-corrected the raw reads and collapsed the reads into unique sequences, merging closely related sequences to remove PCR and sequencing errors. CDR3 sequences were aligned to IMGT reference sequences to assign V, D and J gene segments. For a sequence to be retained, at least a six-nucleotide match to both a V gene segment and a J gene segment was required. Rearrangements were called productive when the CDR3 lacked stop codons and stayed in frame with V and J; all others were non-productive. Following IMGT convention, CDR3 was defined as the stretch from the second conserved V-encoded cysteine to the conserved J-encoded phenylalanine. Sequences without an unambiguous match to a single V gene segment were excluded from the earlier analysis of a few hundred of the donors. In an earlier analysis of 587 of the donors, a V segment was called functional when productive rearrangements were above 56.7%, and segregating when the standard deviation between donors exceeded 5%. To diagnose cytomegalovirus status from the catalog of TCR beta chain sequences, a statistical classification framework was built. V and J gene assignment, in a later analysis, came from comparing TCR nucleotide sequences with IMGT/GENE-DB human TR gene sequences. In a later analysis, CDR3 sequences and most-parsimonious VDJ recombination scenarios were assigned using the TCRdist pipeline. In a later analysis, each TCR beta chain was defined by its CDR3 amino acid sequence together with its V-gene family, and reads without a unique V-gene family were excluded. A later analysis removed 600 or so highly shared, low-generation-probability nucleotide sequences to deal with suspected cross-contamination and a sequencing artifact. In a later analysis, a clonal expansion index was calculated for each public chain from normalized within-repertoire ranks of inferred template counts. In a later analysis, generation probabilities were computed with a VDJ recombination model fitted to out-of-frame rearrangements, and the resulting probabilities were checked against IGoR. A later analysis scored TCR-TCR, TCR-HLA and TCR-CMV co-occurrence with hypergeometric tests, applying a repertoire-size bias correction to TCR pairs. False discovery rates were estimated in a later analysis by permuting HLA or CMV assignments 20 times. In a later analysis, co-occurring TCRs were grouped using DBSCAN, and TCRdist sequence similarity was added for clustering within HLA-allele-positive subsets. For co-occurrence clustering, repertoires with fewer than 30,000 or more than 120,000 public chains were excluded, along with about five repertoires with anomalous nucleotide sharing. TCRdb's version of the immuneACCESS table is confined to in-frame rearrangements and falls short of the full clone set. An unresolved V gene accounts for under half of the shortfall where checked; the remainder is of unknown origin. The DNA was the basis for D and trimming; V, J and clone size are from that table. This sample is represented by roughly 150,000 clones; approximately 78% of them were singletons. Around 6.6% of the sample comes from the top ten.

In total, roughly 710 healthy bone marrow donors made up the cohort. All cohort members were sampled while nominally healthy, although unrecorded immune exposures were likely present. The donor was CMV seropositive and was included in the group of 289 seropositive cohort members. Every donor gave a peripheral blood sample, and the peripheral blood mononuclear cells from that sample were used for TCR beta sequencing. Genomic DNA was extracted from the blood cell samples with the Qiagen DNeasy Blood Extraction Kit. This clone was picked up a small number of times. Its antigen has not been determined. The sample holds no much larger clone one base away, and base qualities are not on file. The sample was PBMCs. The receptor's source is a woman between 40 and 50 years old in good health and CMV-seropositive.

The CDR3: CSVQTGIEQFF. In nucleotide form, the sequence is TGCAGTGTACAGACAGGGATTGAGCAGTTCTTC. The V and J genes are TRBV20-1 and TRBJ2-1, with TRBD1 matching 7 junction bases. Trimmed from V: 7 bases; trimmed from J: 9 bases; junction bases lacking a gene match: 6. The CDR3 sequence holds 11 residues, the cysteine and phenylalanine included. Of the read, only the CDR3 DNA is kept; its 33 bases are in frame from base 1. Via the germline V gene (reference sequence), CDR1 is DFQATT and CDR2 SNEGSKA.